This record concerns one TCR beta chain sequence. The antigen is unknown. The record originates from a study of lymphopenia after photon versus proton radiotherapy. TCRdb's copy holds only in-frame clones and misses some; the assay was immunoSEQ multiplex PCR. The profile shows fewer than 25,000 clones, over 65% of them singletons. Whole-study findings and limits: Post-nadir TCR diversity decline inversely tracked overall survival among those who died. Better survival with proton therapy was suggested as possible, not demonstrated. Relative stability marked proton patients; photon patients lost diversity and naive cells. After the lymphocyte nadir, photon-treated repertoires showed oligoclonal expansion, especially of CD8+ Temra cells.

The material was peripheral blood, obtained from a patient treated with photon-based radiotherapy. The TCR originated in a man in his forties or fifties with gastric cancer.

The CDR3 sequence is CATSSPTSGGPSSYNEQFF. CDR3 nucleotides: TGTGCCACCAGCTCCCCGACTAGCGGGGGTCCTAGCTCCTACAATGAGCAGTTCTTC. V gene TRBV15 combines with J gene TRBJ2-1; 12 bases align to TRBD2. With V trimmed by 5 bases and J by 0 bases, 11 bases remained unmatched. The CDR3 has 19 residues. The germline V gene has CDR1 LNHNV and CDR2 YYDKDF (reference sequence). Full variable domain (missing parts from reference TRBV15 and TRBJ2-1): DAMVIQNPRYQVTQFGKPVTLSCSQTLNHNVMYWYQQKSSQAPKLLFHYYDKDFNNEADTPDNFQSRRPNTSFCFLDIRSPGLGDTAMYLCATSSPTSGGPSSYNEQFFGPGTRLTVL.